Below are 19 T cell receptor beta chains sequenced from a single sample in a study of control samples from healthy donors and cancer patients. Profiling relied on immunoSEQ multiplex PCR, and the TCRdb table lists in-frame clones only, not all of them. The table has approximately 94,000 clones, around 84% seen once. The specimen sequenced was PBMCs. These receptors all stem from a man between 65 and 85 years old with lung cancer.

The chain combines TRBV18 with TRBJ1-1, with D hard to call. This CDR3 contains 14 residues. The germline V gene encodes CDR1 KGHSH and CDR2 LQKENI. Trimming took off 4 bases at V and 2 bases at J, with 11 bases between the two ends. The chain's CDR3 is CASSRETTNTEAFF. The CDR3 coding sequence is TGTGCCAGCTCACGCGAGACAACTAACACTGAAGCTTTCTTT.

The chain carries TRBV7-9 and TRBJ2-2; unclear D gene. This CDR3 has 16 amino acids. V gave up 4 bases and J gave up 4 bases, with 16 bases separating them. Germline V gives CDR1 SEHNR, CDR2 FQNEAQ (reference sequence). The CDR3 DNA follows: TGTGCCAGCAGCTCACACGACATATGGTTCACCGGGGAGCTGTTTTTT. This sequence encodes CASSSHDIWFTGELFF.

The chain uses TRBV7-3 and TRBJ2-3, with a weak D call TRBD1 (5 bases). CDR1 is SGHTA, CDR2 FQGTGA, per germline. The V end lost 3 bases, the J end lost 0 bases, and 7 bases lay between the germline ends. The CDR3 totals 14 residues. Written as DNA, the CDR3 is TGTGCCAGCAGCTTCAGGGCTAGCACAGATACGCAGTATTTT. Translating gives CASSFRASTDTQYF.

The table lists this clone with a few counts. The rearrangement joins TRBV6-5 to TRBJ1-1; D may be TRBD1 (6 bases). CDR3 length: 14 residues. Germline-derived CDR1 and CDR2 are MNHEY and SVGAGI. V was trimmed by 6 bases and J by 3 bases, leaving 14 bases between them. As DNA, the CDR3 is TGTGCCAGCAGCAGAGGACAGAGCGACACTGAAGCTTTCTTT. It codes for CASSRGQSDTEAFF.

The chain has TRBV12-5 and TRBJ2-1, with TRBD2 matching over 13 bases. The V gene end was trimmed by 7 bases and the J gene end by 9 bases; junction bases not matched to a gene: 9. The CDR3 has 15 residues. Per the germline V gene, CDR1 is LGHNT and CDR2 is FRNRAP. CDR3 loop: CASDRRTSGGPEQFF. CDR3 in DNA: TGTGCTAGTGACCGAAGGACTAGCGGGGGACCTGAGCAGTTCTTC.

The chain links TRBV18 to TRBJ2-2, with 12 nucleotides matching TRBD1. With 3 bases clipped from V and 6 bases from J, the junction kept 5 bases outside the gene matches. Germline V gene sequence: CDR1 KGHSH, CDR2 LQKENI. This CDR3 region has 16 residues. CDR3 loop: CASSPKGTGGAGELFF. The DNA of the CDR3 is TGTGCCAGCTCACCGAAAGGGACAGGGGGCGCCGGGGAGCTGTTTTTT.

The V gene is TRBV24-1, the J gene TRBJ1-5; 8 bases agree with TRBD1. Germline CDR1 reads KGHDR; CDR2 reads SFDVKD. The CDR3 has 15 amino acids. Germline trimming cut 4 bases from V and 3 bases from J; bases unmatched to any gene: 4. The CDR3 is CATSDRTGFNQPQHF. The CDR3 bases are TGTGCCACCAGTGACCGGACAGGGTTCAATCAGCCCCAGCATTTT.

The chain employs TRBV30 and TRBJ1-6; TRBD1 matches 8 bases. The CDR3 sequence is 13 residues long. Germline V CDR1 and CDR2: GTSNPN, SVGIG (reference sequence). V trimming: 4 bases; J trimming: 6 bases; junction bases outside the gene matches: 2. CDR3: CAWTGQGNSPLHF. The DNA of the CDR3 is TGTGCCTGGACTGGACAGGGTAATTCACCCCTCCACTTT.

This sequence joins TRBV3-1 (or the pseudogene TRBV3-2) and TRBJ1-1; D is undetermined. The V gene lost 0 bases and the J gene lost 1 base, with 18 bases spanning the gap. There are 18 residues in the CDR3. CDR1 LGHDT and CDR2 YNNKEL come from the germline V gene (reference sequence). The chain's CDR3 is CASSQERNWVRWNTEAFF. The CDR3 DNA reads as TGTGCCAGCAGCCAAGAAAGGAATTGGGTCAGGTGGAACACTGAAGCTTTCTTT.

The rearrangement uses TRBV3-1 (or the pseudogene TRBV3-2) and TRBJ2-5; perhaps TRBD2 as D (7 bases). The germline V gene has CDR1 LGHDT and CDR2 YNNKEL (reference sequence). Trimming cost V 5 bases and J 3 bases, with 19 bases left between them. The CDR3 has 16 amino acids. As DNA, the CDR3 is TGTGCCAGCAGCACTATGAGGGGGGGCCGAAAAGAGACCCAGTACTTC. Its protein product is CASSTMRGGRKETQYF.

The chain links TRBV5-1 to TRBJ1-1; D is undetermined. The CDR3 is 14 residues long. The V gene's germline CDR1 is SGHRS and CDR2 YFSETQ. The V end was cut by 0 bases, the J end by 2 bases, with 8 bases between. CDR3 bases: TGCGCCAGCAGCTTGGCCGTGGGAAACACTGAAGCTTTCTTT. This encodes CASSLAVGNTEAFF.

This chain uses TRBV13 with TRBJ2-3; tentative D call: TRBD2 (7 bases). This CDR3 comprises 14 residues. The germline V and J ends were trimmed by 4 bases and 3 bases, with 11 bases remaining between them. Germline assignment: CDR1 PRHDT and CDR2 FYEKMQ (reference sequence). CDR3 nucleotide sequence: TGTGCCAGCAGCTCGGGGGGCTATACAGATACGCAGTATTTT. It translates to CASSSGGYTDTQYF.

The V gene is TRBV18, the J gene TRBJ2-1, with D unresolved. Trimming removed 6 bases at V and 10 bases at J, with 10 bases between. There are 11 residues in the CDR3. The germline gives CDR1 KGHSH, CDR2 LQKENI. CDR3 nucleotides: TGTGCCAGCTCCCCCAGTTCGGAGCAGTTCTTC. This codes for CASSPSSEQFF.

The V and J genes are TRBV7-9 and TRBJ2-1, with 9 bases fitting TRBD2. The trim removed 2 bases at V and 5 bases at J, leaving 4 bases unmatched. CDR3 length: 15 amino acids. CDR1 and CDR2 from the germline V gene are SEHNR and FQNEAQ (reference sequence). This CDR3 reads CASSLLASGDNEQFF. CDR3 DNA: TGTGCCAGCAGCTTATTGGCTAGCGGGGACAATGAGCAGTTCTTC.

The J gene is TRBJ1-1, the V gene TRBV6-1; weak D call: TRBD1 (5 bases). Trimming pared 2 bases from V and 4 bases from J, leaving 11 bases between. Per germline, CDR1 MNHNS and CDR2 SASEGT. The CDR3 contains 14 residues. CDR3 in amino acids: CASSEIFGGTEAFF. The CDR3 region has the DNA TGTGCCAGCAGTGAAATATTCGGGGGCACTGAAGCTTTCTTT.

This sequence joins TRBV27 and TRBJ1-5; D unresolved. In germline, CDR1 is MNHEY, CDR2 SMNVEV (reference sequence). With 3 bases removed from V and 1 base from J, the gap between germline ends came to 7 bases. CDR3 size: 14 residues. The DNA for the CDR3 is TGTGCCAGCAGTTTGGGCTGGAGCAATCAGCCCCAGCATTTT. As protein: CASSLGWSNQPQHF.

This clone turned up a few times. The chain couples TRBV18 to TRBJ2-7; TRBD1 matches 11 bases. Germline CDR1 KGHSH, CDR2 LQKENI. With V trimmed by 6 bases and J by 5 bases, 9 bases remained unmatched. The CDR3 sequence is 15 residues long. CDR3 DNA: TGTGCCAGCTCGATATCCGGGACAGGGGGGAACGAGCAGTACTTC. Encoded protein: CASSISGTGGNEQYF.

This clone was counted a single time. V is TRBV28 and J is TRBJ2-7, with 8 bases matching TRBD1. There are 11 residues in the CDR3. Losses at the gene ends were 8 bases for V and 12 bases for J; bases not matched to a gene: 9. Looked up from germline, CDR1 is MDHEN and CDR2 is SYDVKM. The chain's CDR3 is CASVGAGGLYF. The DNA for the CDR3 is TGTGCCAGCGTTGGTGCAGGGGGCCTGTACTTC. Complete variable domain (other parts from reference TRBV28 and TRBJ2-7): DVKVTQSSRYLVKRTGEKVFLECVQDMDHENMFWYRQDPGLGLRLIYFSYDVKMKEKGDIPEGYSVSREKKERFSLILESASTNQTSMYLCASVGAGGLYFGPGTRLTVT.

The chain links TRBV5-1 to TRBJ2-7, with TRBD1 matching 11 bases. The CDR3 runs 16 residues. With V trimmed by 3 bases and J by 2 bases, 7 bases remained unmatched. The germline gives CDR1 SGHRS, CDR2 YFSETQ. CDR3 amino acids: CASSSPGTGGAYEQYF. CDR3 coding DNA: TGCGCCAGCAGCTCCCCCGGGACAGGGGGAGCCTACGAGCAGTACTTC. The full variable domain, its missing parts supplied by reference TRBV5-1 and TRBJ2-7, is KAGVTQTPRYLIKTRGQQVTLSCSPISGHRSVSWYQQTPGQGLQFLFEYFSETQRNKGNFPGRFSGRQFSNSRSEMNVSTLELGDSALYLCASSSPGTGGAYEQYFGPGTRLTVT.